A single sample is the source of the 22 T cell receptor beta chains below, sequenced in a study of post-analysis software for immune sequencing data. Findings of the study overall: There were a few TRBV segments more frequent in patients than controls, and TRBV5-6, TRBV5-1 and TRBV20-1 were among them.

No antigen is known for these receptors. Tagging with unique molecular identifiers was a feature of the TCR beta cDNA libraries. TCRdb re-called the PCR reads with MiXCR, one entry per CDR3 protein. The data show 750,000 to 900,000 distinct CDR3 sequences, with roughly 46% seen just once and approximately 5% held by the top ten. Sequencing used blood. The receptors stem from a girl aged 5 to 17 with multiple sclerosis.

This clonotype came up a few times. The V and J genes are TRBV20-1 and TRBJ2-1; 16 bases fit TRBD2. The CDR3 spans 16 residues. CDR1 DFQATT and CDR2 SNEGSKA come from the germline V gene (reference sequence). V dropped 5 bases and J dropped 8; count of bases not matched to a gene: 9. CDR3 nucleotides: TGCAGTGCTGGTCCCGGGACTAGCGGGAGGGTGGATGAGCAGTTCTTC. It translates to CSAGPGTSGRVDEQFF.

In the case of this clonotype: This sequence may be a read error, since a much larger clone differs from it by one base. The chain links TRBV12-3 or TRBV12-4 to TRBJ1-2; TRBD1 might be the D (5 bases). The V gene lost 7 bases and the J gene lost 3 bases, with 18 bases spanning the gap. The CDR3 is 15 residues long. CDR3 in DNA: TGTGCCAGCACCCATTGGACAACAACCTACTATGGCTACACCTTC. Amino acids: CASTHWTTTYYGYTF.

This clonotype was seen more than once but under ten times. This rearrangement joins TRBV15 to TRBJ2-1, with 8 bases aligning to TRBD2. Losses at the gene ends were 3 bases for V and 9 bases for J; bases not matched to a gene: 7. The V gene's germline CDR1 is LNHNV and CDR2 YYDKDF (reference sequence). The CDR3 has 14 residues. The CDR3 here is CATSRELAEGEQFF. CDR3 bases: TGTGCCACCAGCAGGGAACTAGCGGAGGGTGAGCAGTTCTTC.

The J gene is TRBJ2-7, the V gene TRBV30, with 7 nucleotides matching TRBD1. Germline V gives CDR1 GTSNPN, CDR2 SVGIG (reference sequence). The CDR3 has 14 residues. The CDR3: CAMESQGISYEQYF. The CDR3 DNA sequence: TGTGCGATGGAATCACAGGGGATTTCATACGAGCAGTACTTC.

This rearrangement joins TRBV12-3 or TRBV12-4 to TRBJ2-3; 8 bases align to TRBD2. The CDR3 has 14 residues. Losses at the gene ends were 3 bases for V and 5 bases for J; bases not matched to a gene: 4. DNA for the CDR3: TGTGCCAGCAGTTTGGGGACTAGAGAAGATACGCAGTATTTT. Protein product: CASSLGTREDTQYF.

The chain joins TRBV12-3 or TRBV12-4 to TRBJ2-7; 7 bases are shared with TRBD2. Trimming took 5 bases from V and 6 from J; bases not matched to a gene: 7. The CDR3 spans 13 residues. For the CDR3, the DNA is TGTGCCAGCAGTCACTGGGGAGGGCTCGAGCAGTACTTC. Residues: CASSHWGGLEQYF.

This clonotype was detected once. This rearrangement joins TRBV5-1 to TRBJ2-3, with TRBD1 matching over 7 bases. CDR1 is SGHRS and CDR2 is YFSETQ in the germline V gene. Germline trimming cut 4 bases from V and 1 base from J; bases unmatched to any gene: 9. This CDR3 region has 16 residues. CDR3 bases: TGCGCCAGCAGCAGAGGTACAGGACAGGGCACAGATACGCAGTATTTT. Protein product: CASSRGTGQGTDTQYF.

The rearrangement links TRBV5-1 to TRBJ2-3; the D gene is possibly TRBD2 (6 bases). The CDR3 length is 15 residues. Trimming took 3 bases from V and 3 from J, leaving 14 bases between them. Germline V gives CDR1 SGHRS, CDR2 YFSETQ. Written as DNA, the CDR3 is TGCGCCAGCAGCTCTCAGGAGGGGTGGACAGATACGCAGTATTTT. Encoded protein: CASSSQEGWTDTQYF.

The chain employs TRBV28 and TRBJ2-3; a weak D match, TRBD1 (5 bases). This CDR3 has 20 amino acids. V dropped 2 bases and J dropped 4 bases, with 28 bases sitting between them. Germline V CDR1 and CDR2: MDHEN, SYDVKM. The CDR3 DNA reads TGTGCCAGCAGTTTAATTCGGATGGACACCGACACTACAAACCCAGATACGCAGTATTTT. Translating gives CASSLIRMDTDTTNPDTQYF.

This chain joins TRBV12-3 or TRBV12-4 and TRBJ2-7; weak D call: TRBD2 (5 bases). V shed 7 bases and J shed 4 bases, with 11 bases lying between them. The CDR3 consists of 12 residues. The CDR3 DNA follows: TGTGCCAGCACCACGTCGGGGTACGAGCAGTACTTC. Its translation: CASTTSGYEQYF.

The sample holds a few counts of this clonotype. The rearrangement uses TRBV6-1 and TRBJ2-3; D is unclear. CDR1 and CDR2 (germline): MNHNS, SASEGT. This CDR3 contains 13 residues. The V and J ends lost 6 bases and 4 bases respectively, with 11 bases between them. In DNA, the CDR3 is TGTGCCAGCAGGGATAAGGTGCCAGATACGCAGTATTTT. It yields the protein CASRDKVPDTQYF.

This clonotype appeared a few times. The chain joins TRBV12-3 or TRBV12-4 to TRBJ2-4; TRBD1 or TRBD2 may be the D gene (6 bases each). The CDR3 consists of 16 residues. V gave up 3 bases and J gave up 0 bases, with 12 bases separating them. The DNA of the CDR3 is TGTGCCAGCAGTTTTCGGGGGCGGGTAGCCAAAAACATTCAGTACTTC. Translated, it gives CASSFRGRVAKNIQYF.

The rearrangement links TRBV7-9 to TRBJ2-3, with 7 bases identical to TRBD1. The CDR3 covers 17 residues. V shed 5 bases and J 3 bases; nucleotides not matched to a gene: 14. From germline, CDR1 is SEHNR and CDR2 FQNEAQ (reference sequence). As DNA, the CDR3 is TGTGCCAGCAGCCCGAGACCCCGGGACAGCGGTACAGATACGCAGTATTTT. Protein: CASSPRPRDSGTDTQYF.

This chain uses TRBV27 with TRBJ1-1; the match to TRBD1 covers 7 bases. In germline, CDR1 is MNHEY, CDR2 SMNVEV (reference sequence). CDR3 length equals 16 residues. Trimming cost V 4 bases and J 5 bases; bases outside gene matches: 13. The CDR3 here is CASSYQIGGLSTEAFF. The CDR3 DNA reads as TGTGCCAGCAGTTATCAGATAGGGGGCCTGAGTACTGAAGCTTTCTTT.

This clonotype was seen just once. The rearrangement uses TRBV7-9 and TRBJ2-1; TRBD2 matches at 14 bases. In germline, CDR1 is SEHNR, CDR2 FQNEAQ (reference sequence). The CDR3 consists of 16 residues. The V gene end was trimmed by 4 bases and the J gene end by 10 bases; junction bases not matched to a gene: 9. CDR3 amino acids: CASSSGTSGSPLEQFF. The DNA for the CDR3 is TGTGCCAGCAGCTCCGGGACTAGCGGGAGTCCCTTAGAGCAGTTCTTC.

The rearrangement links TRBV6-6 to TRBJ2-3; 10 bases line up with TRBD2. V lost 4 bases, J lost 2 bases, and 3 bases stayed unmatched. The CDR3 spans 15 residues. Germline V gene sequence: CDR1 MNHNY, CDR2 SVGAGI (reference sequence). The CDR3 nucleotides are TGTGCCAGCAGTTGGACTAGCGGCTACACAGATACGCAGTATTTT. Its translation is CASSWTSGYTDTQYF.

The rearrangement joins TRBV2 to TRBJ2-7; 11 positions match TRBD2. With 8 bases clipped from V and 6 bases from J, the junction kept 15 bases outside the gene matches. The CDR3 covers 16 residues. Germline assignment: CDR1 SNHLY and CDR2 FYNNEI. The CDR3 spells CASRIGISGRATEQYF. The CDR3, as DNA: TGTGCCAGCCGGATCGGAATTAGCGGGAGGGCCACCGAGCAGTACTTC.

The CDR3 coding sequence is TGTGCCACCTCTGGCTTCAGAGAGGCGTGGGATGAGCAGTACTTC. Translation: CATSGFREAWDEQYF. The rearrangement links TRBV15 to TRBJ2-5; D gene uncertain. V was pared by 8 bases and J by 11 bases, with 27 bases between. Germline V gene lookup returns CDR1 LNHNV and CDR2 YYDKDF (reference sequence). The CDR3 consists of 15 residues.

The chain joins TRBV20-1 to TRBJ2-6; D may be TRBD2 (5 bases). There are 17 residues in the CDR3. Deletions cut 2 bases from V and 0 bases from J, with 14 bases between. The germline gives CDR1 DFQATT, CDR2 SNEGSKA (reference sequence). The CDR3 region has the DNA TGCAGTGCTAGAATCGGGGAAAAGGACTCTGGGGCCAACGTCCTGACTTTC. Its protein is CSARIGEKDSGANVLTF.

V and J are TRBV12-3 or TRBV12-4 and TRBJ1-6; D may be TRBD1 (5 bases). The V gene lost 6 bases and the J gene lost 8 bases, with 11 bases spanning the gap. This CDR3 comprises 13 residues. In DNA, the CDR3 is TGTGCCAGCAGCTATCGCAGGGATTCACCCCTCCACTTT. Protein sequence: CASSYRRDSPLHF.

CDR3 protein: CASTRTGGETQYF. The CDR3 DNA reads as TGTGCCAGTACCCGGACAGGGGGGGAGACCCAGTACTTC. V and J are TRBV10-3 and TRBJ2-5; 10 bases line up with TRBD1. This CDR3 is built from 13 residues. Per the germline V gene, CDR1 is ENHRY and CDR2 is SYGVKD. The J segment lost 5 bases and the V segment lost 10 bases, leaving 7 bases of the junction unmatched.

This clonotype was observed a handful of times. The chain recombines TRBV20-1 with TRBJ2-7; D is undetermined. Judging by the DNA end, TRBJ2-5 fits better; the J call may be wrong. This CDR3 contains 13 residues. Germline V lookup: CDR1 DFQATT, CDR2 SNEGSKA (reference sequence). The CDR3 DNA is TGCAGTGCTATAACTGGTCCTGTGGAGACCCAGTACTTC. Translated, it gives CSAITGPVETQYF.